This paragraph reports one TCR beta chain. The method was immunoSEQ multiplex PCR; TCRdb's version includes in-frame clones alone and lacks a portion of them. Of under 6,000 clones in the sample, approximately 80% were seen once. The sample comes from a study of T cell repertoires in ileal Crohn's disease. The V gene's germline CDR1 is MNHNS and CDR2 SASEGT. This CDR3 has 15 residues. The trim removed 6 bases at V and 0 bases at J, leaving 2 bases unmatched. This sample's time point: neoterminal ileum biopsy at postoperative endoscopy, about 6 months after surgery. Specimen: ileal tissue. This chain connects TRBV6-1 to TRBJ2-6; TRBD1 matches 7 bases. The clonotype comes from an adult with Crohn's disease. The CDR3 DNA reads TGTGCCAGCAGATCAGGGGGCTCTGGGGCCAACGTCCTGACTTTC. Its protein is CASRSGGSGANVLTF.